Listed here is a single T cell receptor (beta chain). These data originate in a study of CD8 T cells in Susac syndrome. The CDR3 is 13 residues long. The germline V gene encodes CDR1 MNHEY and CDR2 SVGEGT. The V gene lost 0 bases and the J gene lost 6 bases, with 6 bases spanning the gap. From blood CD8+ and CD4+ T cells, the TCR beta chain was sequenced. The Susac syndrome patients fit the recently defined diagnostic criteria for definite or probable disease. FACS enriched CD8+ TEMRA cells, while bulk CD8+ and CD4+ were negatively isolated. RNA in amounts of roughly 0.5 to 1 ug was reverse transcribed with random hexamers. Via MiXCR, TCRdb re-called the immunoSEQ multiplex PCR reads, giving one row per CDR3 protein. The sample includes 100,000 to 150,000 distinct CDR3 sequences, 90% to 95% of them seen just once.

Specimen: CD8+ T cells from PBMCs. The origin of this receptor is a human donor with Susac syndrome. The V call is TRBV6-2 or TRBV6-3, the J call TRBJ2-4; D ambiguous. Written as DNA, the CDR3 is TGTGCCAGCAGTTACTCCCCAATAAACATTCAGTACTTC. This sequence encodes CASSYSPINIQYF.